The 11 T cell receptor beta chains listed next were all sequenced from one sample in a study of blood T cell repertoires in COVID-19. Here immunoSEQ multiplex PCR was the method, and the copy in TCRdb shows in-frame clones only, minus some. The sample carries more than 400,000 clones, roughly 91% recorded once. Material for sequencing was PBMCs or T cells enriched from blood (not recorded which). All receptors derive from a young man who had recovered from COVID-19.

The V and J genes are TRBV27 and TRBJ2-3; D possibly corresponds to TRBD2 (6 bases). The V end lost 5 bases, the J end lost 0 bases, and 15 bases lay between the germline ends. CDR1 and CDR2 (germline): MNHEY, SMNVEV (reference sequence). The CDR3 is 16 amino acids. The CDR3 sequence is CASSPNPGSSTDTQYF. DNA of the CDR3: TGTGCCAGCAGTCCAAACCCCGGGAGTAGCACAGATACGCAGTATTTT.

This clone was counted once. The genes are TRBV7-2 and TRBJ1-4, with 7 bases fitting TRBD1. CDR1 and CDR2 from the germline V gene are SGHTA and FQGNSA. The V gene end was trimmed by 4 bases and the J gene end by 0 bases; junction bases not matched to a gene: 5. CDR3 length equals 16 residues. The CDR3 reads CASSSGTVATNEKLFF. The CDR3 nucleotides are TGTGCCAGCAGCTCAGGGACAGTTGCAACTAATGAAAAACTGTTTTTT. Variable domain in full (rest from reference TRBV7-2 and TRBJ1-4): GAGVSQSPSNKVTEKGKDVELRCDPISGHTALYWYRQSLGQGLEFLIYFQGNSAPDKSGLPSDRFSAERTGGSVSTLTIQRTQQEDSAVYLCASSSGTVATNEKLFFGSGTQLSVL.

V gene TRBV7-9 combines with J gene TRBJ2-5; 11 nucleotides match TRBD2. The ends lost 2 bases at V and 4 bases at J; junction bases unmatched: 15. This CDR3 has 19 amino acids. From germline, CDR1 is SEHNR and CDR2 FQNEAQ (reference sequence). The CDR3 DNA reads as TGTGCCAGCAGCTTAATCTTCGTAGCGGGAGGGCGCAATTCAGAGACCCAGTACTTC. It is translated as CASSLIFVAGGRNSETQYF.

The chain links TRBV7-9 to TRBJ2-4; 7 bases line up with TRBD1. Germline trimming cut 4 bases from V and 0 bases from J; bases unmatched to any gene: 6. Germline V gene sequence: CDR1 SEHNR, CDR2 FQNEAQ (reference sequence). This CDR3 region has 16 residues. The CDR3, as DNA: TGTGCCAGCAGCTCCGGGACAGACCTAGCCAAAAACATTCAGTACTTC. The encoded protein is CASSSGTDLAKNIQYF.

The chain uses TRBV6-5 and TRBJ2-7; the D is unclear. Trimming left V 8 bases short and J 0 bases short, with 14 bases between. CDR1 is MNHEY, CDR2 SVGAGI, per germline. This CDR3 is built from 14 residues. The CDR3 coding sequence is TGTGCCAGCCGGGTACGGTATAGCTCCTACGAGCAGTACTTC. Its protein is CASRVRYSSYEQYF.

J is TRBJ2-1 and V is TRBV7-9, with D unresolved. V was shortened by 0 bases and J by 0 bases, with 6 bases between the two germline ends. Germline-derived CDR1 and CDR2 are SEHNR and FQNEAQ (reference sequence). The CDR3 is 15 residues long. DNA of the CDR3: TGTGCCAGCAGCTTAGCGTTGAGCTCCTACAATGAGCAGTTCTTC. It encodes CASSLALSSYNEQFF.

The rearrangement joins TRBV7-9 to TRBJ1-4; D is ambiguous. The CDR3 runs 15 residues. V lost 1 base to trimming and J lost 7 bases, with 13 bases between them. Germline-derived CDR1 and CDR2 are SEHNR and FQNEAQ (reference sequence). In DNA, the CDR3 is TGTGCCAGCAGCTTAGGGTTGGGCTTTGGTGAAAAACTGTTTTTT. Amino acid sequence: CASSLGLGFGEKLFF.

The chain is built from TRBV7-8 and TRBJ2-7; TRBD2 agrees at 11 bases. The V gene end was trimmed by 5 bases and the J gene end by 3 bases; junction bases not matched to a gene: 18. The CDR3 is made up of 19 amino acids. Germline V gene data show CDR1 as SGHVS and CDR2 as FQNEAQ. The CDR3 nucleotides are TGTGCCAGCAGCCCCTTAGGGCTAGCGGGAGGTTCCCAAAACTACGAGCAGTACTTC. It translates to CASSPLGLAGGSQNYEQYF.

The chain uses TRBV4-1 and TRBJ1-1, with a tentative D call TRBD1 (5 bases). Trimming stripped 2 bases from V and 4 bases from J, with 14 bases between. Germline lookup yields CDR1 MGHRA and CDR2 YSYEKL. The CDR3 has 15 residues. CDR3: CASSQTGGVITEAFF. The CDR3 DNA follows: TGCGCCAGCAGCCAAACGGGGGGGGTGATCACTGAAGCTTTCTTT.

The chain recombines TRBV9 with TRBJ1-6; maybe TRBD1 (6 bases). The V gene's germline CDR1 is SGDLS and CDR2 YYNGEE. The CDR3 totals 18 residues. The ends were cut back, 3 bases at V and 3 bases at J, with 19 bases in the middle. The CDR3 loop reads CASSGSSVGTIYNSPLHF. Here the CDR3 DNA reads TGTGCCAGCAGCGGAAGTAGTGTGGGGACAATCTATAATTCACCCCTCCACTTT.

The rearrangement uses TRBV19 and TRBJ1-2; a weak D match, TRBD1 (6 bases). Trimming pared 5 bases from V and 5 bases from J, leaving 21 bases between. CDR1 and CDR2 from the germline V gene are LNHDA and SQIVND (reference sequence). The length of the CDR3 is 16 residues. The CDR3 loop is CASSLQGLGEGYGYTF. The CDR3 DNA is TGTGCCAGTAGTCTACAGGGATTAGGAGAAGGTTATGGCTACACCTTC.